This T cell receptor (beta chain) derives from a study of blood T cells in healthy people across ages. A second about 7 to 12 cycle PCR used barcoded and J-beta primers. Each sample yielded at least 2.5 million CDR3-containing paired-end reads. TCRdb redid the calling of the 5' RACE reads with MiXCR, one entry per CDR3 protein. The table has about 830,000 distinct CDR3 sequences, nearly 60% seen once. This clonotype has only a few counts. The antigen is unknown. Germline values: CDR1 DFQATT, CDR2 SNEGSKA (reference sequence). This CDR3 spans 12 amino acids. General observations from the study: Among long-lived donors, naive CD4+ cells were more numerous and diversity higher than in aged donors.

Source material: blood. The chain has TRBV20-1 and TRBJ2-7; D possibly corresponds to TRBD1 (5 bases). The J call is in doubt because the DNA end fits TRBJ2-5 better. The clonotype originates from a man younger than 45 in good health. The CDR3 sequence: CSAEQGGETQYF. In DNA, the CDR3 is TGCAGTGCTGAGCAGGGTGGCGAGACCCAGTACTTC.